Listed here are 9 T cell receptor beta chains from one sample, sequenced in a study of identical twins. TCRdb analysed the 5' RACE reads with MiXCR anew, one entry per CDR3 protein. The sample includes around 250,000 distinct CDR3 sequences, around 8% seen only once; the top ten take 3% to 3.5%. This same sample was also part of a study on yellow fever vaccine responses in identical twins.

Sequenced sample: CD8+ T cells sorted from blood. The receptors shown here come from a woman younger than 35 in good health.

The chain links TRBV27 to TRBJ2-1, with 7 bases identical to TRBD1. CDR1 and CDR2 from the germline V gene are MNHEY and SMNVEV (reference sequence). This CDR3 has 15 residues. The V and J ends lost 2 bases and 12 bases, in that order; junction bases with no gene match: 13. CDR3 residues: CASSLRDSAPFGQFF. In DNA form, the CDR3 reads TGTGCCAGCAGTTTAAGGGACAGTGCGCCTTTTGGGCAGTTCTTC.

This clonotype has ten or more counts. This chain links TRBV20-1 with TRBJ1-4; 8 nucleotides agree with TRBD1. The CDR3 spans 15 residues. Germline assignment: CDR1 DFQATT and CDR2 SNEGSKA (reference sequence). J gave up 8 bases and V 2 bases, and 10 bases lay outside the gene matches. The CDR3 reads CSARQSVTGVEKLFF. CDR3 nucleotide sequence: TGCAGTGCTAGACAGTCCGTGACAGGGGTGGAAAAACTGTTTTTT.

In its sample, this clonotype was seen many times. The chain joins TRBV6-5 to TRBJ2-2; no definite D call. Germline values: CDR1 MNHEY, CDR2 SVGAGI. Trimming removed 0 bases from V and 1 base from J, with 0 bases in between. The CDR3 contains 13 residues. The CDR3 DNA follows: TGTGCCAGCAGTTACTCGAACACCGGGGAGCTGTTTTTT. Amino acids: CASSYSNTGELFF.

J is TRBJ1-1 and V is TRBV29-1, with D perhaps matching TRBD1 (5 bases). V lost 5 bases and J lost 2, with 12 bases in between. This CDR3 has 13 amino acids. CDR1 is SQVTM, CDR2 ANQGSEA, per germline. The CDR3 coding sequence is TGCAGCGTTTGGGACTTTTTCAACACTGAAGCTTTCTTT. Amino acid sequence: CSVWDFFNTEAFF.

This clonotype was observed a handful of times. The rearrangement joins TRBV4-1 to TRBJ2-2; 7 nucleotides agree with TRBD2. Germline CDR1 and CDR2: MGHRA and YSYEKL. This CDR3 comprises 17 residues. J lost 4 bases, V lost 3 bases, and 11 bases had no gene match. Here the CDR3 DNA reads TGCGCCAGCAGCCACCCCGGGGAGGGAGGGAGCACCGGGGAGCTGTTTTTT. It is translated as CASSHPGEGGSTGELFF.

This chain uses TRBV5-6 with TRBJ2-7; no clear D. Germline V CDR1 and CDR2: SGHDT, YYEEEE. The V gene lost 0 bases and the J gene lost 3 bases, with 10 bases spanning the gap. CDR3 length: 14 amino acids. The DNA of the CDR3 is TGTGCCAGCAGCTTGGAAAATAATTACTACGAGCAGTACTTC. The encoded protein is CASSLENNYYEQYF.

This clonotype was observed a few times. This chain joins TRBV7-9 and TRBJ2-7, with 7 bases lining up with TRBD2. CDR1 and CDR2 from the germline V gene are SEHNR and FQNEAQ (reference sequence). This CDR3 has 14 amino acids. V trimming: 5 bases; J trimming: 3 bases; junction bases outside the gene matches: 7. DNA of the CDR3: TGTGCCAGCAGCGATGGGGGGACTAACTACGAGCAGTACTTC. It translates to CASSDGGTNYEQYF.

A word on this clonotype: Germline is not matched at one junction end, which may reflect a read error. The V call is TRBV20-1, the J call TRBJ2-3, with 12 bases lining up with TRBD2. Germline loops: CDR1 DFQATT, CDR2 SNEGSKA (reference sequence). The CDR3 totals 18 residues. The CDR3 region has the DNA TGCTGTGCTAGTCGACTAGCGGGGGAACTTGACTTTACAGATACGCAGTATTTT. It is translated as CCASRLAGELDFTDTQYF.

This clonotype was found a few times. The chain carries TRBV27 and TRBJ1-1; no clear D. Looked up from germline, CDR1 is MNHEY and CDR2 is SMNVEV (reference sequence). The CDR3 runs to 13 residues. V was trimmed by 6 bases and J by 5 bases, leaving 13 bases between them. This CDR3 reads CASSGLPRTEAFF. In DNA, the CDR3 is TGTGCCAGCAGCGGGCTTCCGCGGACTGAAGCTTTCTTT.